Listed here are 12 T cell receptor beta chains from one sample, sequenced in a study of blood T cell repertoires in COVID-19. This table comes from immunoSEQ multiplex PCR, and its TCRdb copy is limited to in-frame clones, with some not included. The sample has fewer than 200,000 clones, approximately 80% seen once; the top ten hold roughly 12%. Sequencing used peripheral blood. These receptors were taken from an elderly woman with COVID-19, enrolled during active disease.

This clone was found a few times. The J gene is TRBJ1-2, the V gene TRBV5-8, with TRBD1 as a possible D gene (6 bases). This CDR3 has 15 residues. Trimming removed 1 base at V and 4 bases at J, with 14 bases between. Germline assignment: CDR1 SGHTS and CDR2 YDEGEE. For the CDR3, the DNA is TGTGCCAGCAGCTTGTCCGGGGGGCTAGTCTATGGCTACACCTTC. Translating gives CASSLSGGLVYGYTF.

The rearrangement links TRBV7-2 to TRBJ1-6, with D hard to call. The V gene's germline CDR1 is SGHTA and CDR2 FQGNSA. The CDR3 loop spans 17 amino acids. V was shortened by 5 bases and J by 4 bases, with 18 bases between the two germline ends. The CDR3 sequence: CASSLIRGGLYNSPLHF. The CDR3 DNA is TGTGCCAGCAGCCTAATTCGGGGTGGGCTATATAATTCACCCCTCCACTTT.

This chain connects TRBV5-1 to TRBJ1-2; D is perhaps TRBD1 (6 bases). V lost 2 bases to trimming and J lost 2 bases, with 13 bases between them. The CDR3 length is 15 residues. Germline V lookup: CDR1 SGHRS, CDR2 YFSETQ. The CDR3 loop is CASSFGQLSNYGYTF. DNA of the CDR3: TGCGCCAGCAGCTTCGGACAGCTTTCCAACTATGGCTACACCTTC.

This chain joins TRBV5-8 and TRBJ2-2, with 8 bases matching TRBD2. The CDR3 runs 17 residues. Germline trimming cut 1 base from V and 1 base from J; bases unmatched to any gene: 6. CDR1 and CDR2 from the germline V gene are SGHTS and YDEGEE. The chain's CDR3 is CASSLTRSGMNTGELFF. In DNA, the CDR3 is TGTGCCAGCAGCTTGACCCGTAGCGGGATGAACACCGGGGAGCTGTTTTTT. Looking up the rest from reference TRBV5-8 and TRBJ2-2 gives the full variable domain: EAGVTQSPTHLIKTRGQQATLRCSPISGHTSVYWYQQALGLGLQFLLWYDEGEERNRGNFPPRFSGRQFPNYSSELNVNALELEDSALYLCASSLTRSGMNTGELFFGEGSRLTVL.

This chain links TRBV5-6 with TRBJ2-7; weak D call: TRBD2 (6 bases). V lost 3 bases and J lost 1, with 11 bases in between. This CDR3 is 14 amino acids long. Germline values: CDR1 SGHDT, CDR2 YYEEEE. The CDR3 nucleotides read TGTGCCAGCAGCTGGTGGGCGGGATCCTACGAGCAGTACTTC. It yields the protein CASSWWAGSYEQYF.

The CDR3 spells CASSDTLAPYNEQFF. The CDR3, as DNA: TGTGCCAGCAGTGACACACTAGCACCCTACAATGAGCAGTTCTTC. The chain combines TRBV6-4 with TRBJ2-1, with D perhaps TRBD2 (6 bases). V lost 2 bases and J 2 bases, leaving 10 bases between the germline ends. This CDR3 region has 15 residues. Germline CDR1 is MRHNA and CDR2 is SNTAGT.

Written as DNA, the CDR3 is TGTGCCAGCAACGCCCCAGATGGAGGTAACTATGGCTACACCTTC. Translating it yields CASNAPDGGNYGYTF. The chain combines TRBV19 with TRBJ1-2; D gene unclear. The CDR3 has 15 amino acids. Looked up from germline, CDR1 is LNHDA and CDR2 is SQIVND (reference sequence). Trimming removed 9 bases from V and 1 base from J, with 18 bases in between.

The V and J genes are TRBV15 and TRBJ1-2; the D gene is possibly TRBD1 (6 bases). The CDR3 covers 15 residues. Germline CDR1 reads LNHNV; CDR2 reads YYDKDF (reference sequence). The V and J ends lost 3 bases and 11 bases respectively, with 22 bases between them. CDR3: CATSSRQVPHGGYTF. The DNA of the CDR3 is TGTGCCACCAGCAGTCGACAGGTACCTCATGGAGGATACACCTTC. Complete variable domain (other parts from reference TRBV15 and TRBJ1-2): DAMVIQNPRYQVTQFGKPVTLSCSQTLNHNVMYWYQQKSSQAPKLLFHYYDKDFNNEADTPDNFQSRRPNTSFCFLDIRSPGLGDTAMYLCATSSRQVPHGGYTFGSGTRLTVV.

This chain links TRBV6-1 with TRBJ1-6, with D possibly matching TRBD1 (5 bases). Germline CDR1 MNHNS, CDR2 SASEGT. This CDR3 region has 14 residues. V shed 3 bases and J shed 4 bases, with 7 bases lying between them. The CDR3, as DNA: TGTGCCAGCAGTGAGCGACAGTATAATTCACCCCTCCACTTT. It yields the protein CASSERQYNSPLHF.

In the case of this clone: This same CDR3 is encoded by further DNA sequences in the sample. The genes are TRBV7-2 and TRBJ2-5, with 11 bases that match TRBD2. With V trimmed by 3 bases and J by 5 bases, 2 bases remained unmatched. From germline, CDR1 is SGHTA and CDR2 FQGNSA. This CDR3 comprises 14 residues. CDR3 DNA sequence: TGTGCCAGCAGCTTGTTAGCGGGGGGGGAGACCCAGTACTTC. Translation gives CASSLLAGGETQYF. The variable domain in full, completed from reference TRBV7-2 and TRBJ2-5, reads GAGVSQSPSNKVTEKGKDVELRCDPISGHTALYWYRQSLGQGLEFLIYFQGNSAPDKSGLPSDRFSAERTGGSVSTLTIQRTQQEDSAVYLCASSLLAGGETQYFGPGTRLLVL.

The chain employs TRBV4-1 and TRBJ1-3, with D possibly TRBD1 on 6 matching bases. This CDR3 comprises 16 residues. V was shortened by 1 base and J by 2 bases, with 12 bases between the two germline ends. In germline, CDR1 is MGHRA, CDR2 YSYEKL. The DNA for the CDR3 is TGCGCCAGCAGCCAAGTACAGGGAGCTGCTGGAAACACCATATATTTT. Its protein product is CASSQVQGAAGNTIYF.

The chain is built from TRBV19 and TRBJ1-1; D might be TRBD1 (5 bases). Germline CDR1 is LNHDA and CDR2 is SQIVND (reference sequence). The V gene lost 8 bases and the J gene lost 11 bases, with 18 bases spanning the gap. The CDR3 length is 12 residues. The CDR3 nucleotides are TGTGCCAGTTCGAGCCAGGGAGGTAGGGCTTTCTTT. Translation: CASSSQGGRAFF.